This paragraph covers one TCR beta chain sequence. It lacks a known antigen. No base-level quality is on record; no much larger clone is a single base apart. This sample was included in a study of blood T cell repertoires in COVID-19 (dated by TCRdb to the early 2020s). With respect to the entire study: Collaborator samples came from the United States, Italy and Spain and covered acute and convalescent phases of COVID-19. The material from the prospective study consisted of cDNA or gDNA derived from T cells, B-cell-depleted T cells, or PBMCs. Deeply sampled blood TCRbeta repertoires from subjects exposed to, actively infected with, or recovered from COVID-19 were included in the dataset. The repertoires were released in a freely available public database meant as a resource for research on the immune response to SARS-CoV-2. Samples came from the ongoing ImmuneRACE study (first 160 participants) plus 1,254 subjects from 6 global collaborators. Nearly every sample came with metadata listing a de-identified subject ID, COVID-19 status, age in years and sex. Where HLA class I and class II types were available, the types were taken from metadata supplied by the sample provider, not from assay-based typing. Summary of the overall study and its limitations: The quantity of clinical and demographic metadata differed by source and by participant and was supplied without curation.

From its cysteine to its phenylalanine, the CDR3 spans 16 amino acids. Left in the record is the CDR3 DNA by itself, 48 bases read in frame from the first base. Taken from the germline V gene, the CDR1 and CDR2 loops are SNHLY and FYNNEI. Deletion took 0 bases off V and 6 bases off J, with a span of 14 bases between the germline ends. Participants in the prospective study were aged about 18 to 95 years, lived in under 30 United States geographic areas, and enrolled through a virtual design. In the prospective study, cohorts were assigned on the basis of participant-reported clinical history obtained from a screening survey and a study questionnaire. ImmuneRACE Cohort 3 recovered participants were defined by two consecutive negative NP/OP PCR tests, healthcare professional clearance, or symptom resolution. Each participant in the prospective study had whole blood, serum and a nasopharyngeal or oropharyngeal swab collected by mobile phlebotomists. Over a roughly 2-month period, participants in the prospective study had the option of providing additional blood draws and questionnaires. Before DNA extraction, blood samples from the prospective study were shipped at room temperature or frozen.

The immunoSEQ Assay, a bias-controlled multiplex PCR, was used to amplify TCRbeta CDR3 regions from genomic DNA. Per the original workflow: The number of nucleated cells in each sample was estimated by amplification of reference gene primers within the assay. To quantify the absolute abundance of each unique TCRbeta CDR3 rearrangement, sequence reads were collapsed and filtered. For each sample, productive Simpson clonality was calculated by taking the square root of Simpson's diversity index across productive rearrangements. In TCRdb, the immuneACCESS table is reduced to in-frame sequences with V and J assigned. These tables do not hold every clone; where another copy was compared, an unresolved V gene accounts for under half, and the others remain unexplained. That table supplies the V and J calls and clone size; D and trimming were determined from the DNA. A total of fewer than 300,000 clones appear in this sample, 70% to 90% of them only once. The top ten clonotypes cover roughly a sixth of the sample.

The sample consisted of PBMCs or T cells enriched from blood (not recorded which). The chain was built from TRBV2 and TRBJ2-2, with TRBD1 perhaps the D gene, on 6 matching bases. The TCR sequence derives from a man aged 18 to 35 who had recovered from COVID-19. The CDR3 reads CASSEATGFFAGELFF. Here is the DNA: TGTGCCAGCAGTGAAGCTACAGGGTTTTTCGCCGGGGAGCTGTTTTTT.